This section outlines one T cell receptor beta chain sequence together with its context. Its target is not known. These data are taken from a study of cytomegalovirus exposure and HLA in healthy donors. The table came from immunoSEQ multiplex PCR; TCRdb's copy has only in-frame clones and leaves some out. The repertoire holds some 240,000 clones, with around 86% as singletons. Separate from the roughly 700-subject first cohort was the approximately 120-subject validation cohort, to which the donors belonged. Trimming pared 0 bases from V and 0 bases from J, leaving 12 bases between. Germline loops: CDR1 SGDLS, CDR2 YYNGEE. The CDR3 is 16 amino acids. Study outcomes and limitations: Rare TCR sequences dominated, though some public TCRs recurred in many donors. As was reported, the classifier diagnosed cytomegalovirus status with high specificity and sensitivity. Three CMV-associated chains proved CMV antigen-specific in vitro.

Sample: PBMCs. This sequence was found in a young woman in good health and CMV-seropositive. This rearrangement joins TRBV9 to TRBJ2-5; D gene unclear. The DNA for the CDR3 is TGTGCCAGCAGCGTAGGGGCGACAAGAGACCAAGAGACCCAGTACTTC. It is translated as CASSVGATRDQETQYF. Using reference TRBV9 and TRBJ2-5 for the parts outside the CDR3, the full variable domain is DSGVTQTPKHLITATGQRVTLRCSPRSGDLSVYWYQQSLDQGLQFLIQYYNGEERAKGNILERFSAQQFPDLHSELNLSSLELGDSALYFCASSVGATRDQETQYFGPGTRLLVL.